The clone carrying this TCR beta chain turned up a few times. Its target is not known. The sample originates from a study of T cells after yellow fever vaccination. Overall study: In the case of low-cell-number fractions, SMART-Seq v4 Ultra Low Input was used for preparation.

Study results and limitations: The presence of abundant clonotypes contaminating from the bulk population was possible in FACS-sorted repertoires. Post-booster reappearance was seen for most primary-vaccination clones (96% CD4, 75% to 90% CD8).

The TCR cDNA carried a universal primer site and UMIs from 5'RACE template switching. Using its own MiXCR run on the 5' RACE reads, TCRdb lists one record per CDR3 protein. The data show some 600,000 distinct CDR3 sequences, about a sixth seen once. Germline assignment: CDR1 WNHNN and CDR2 SYGVQD (reference sequence). V was shortened by 2 bases and J by 1 base, with 8 bases between the two germline ends. This CDR3 contains 14 residues. This specimen consisted of PBMCs, obtained less than 6 days after the first yellow fever vaccination. This receptor was obtained from a man younger than 30 who received the YFV17D yellow fever vaccine. This chain links TRBV10-1 with TRBJ1-1, with D perhaps TRBD1 (6 bases). CDR3 loop: CASSEGGPNTEAFF. The DNA for the CDR3 is TGCGCCAGCAGTGAGGGGGGGCCGAACACTGAAGCTTTCTTT.